This T cell receptor beta chain was recorded in a study of CD8 T cells in ankylosing spondylitis. Each CDR3 protein is one row after TCRdb ran MiXCR on the 5' RACE reads. The sample consists of some 250,000 distinct CDR3 sequences, around 9.1% of them appearing once. Concerning this clonotype itself: What it binds is unknown.

Study observations and caveats: Relatively scarce in peripheral blood, disease-linked clones were CD8+.

The CDR3 loop spans 13 amino acids. V gave up 3 bases and J gave up 7 bases, with 13 bases separating them. Germline lookup yields CDR1 KGHSH and CDR2 LQKENI. The chain has TRBV18 and TRBJ2-7; D unresolved. Source material: blood, either unsorted or a sorted T cell fraction (not recorded which). This receptor was taken from a male donor with ankylosing spondylitis or in good health (not recorded which). The chain's CDR3 is CASSPVTLLEQYF. CDR3 coding DNA: TGTGCCAGCTCACCGGTGACTCTTCTGGAGCAGTACTTC.